What follows is one T cell receptor beta chain and its context. These data originate in a study of T cells in localized non-small cell lung cancer. The CDR3 runs 14 residues. Per the germline V gene, CDR1 is SEHNR and CDR2 is FQNEAQ (reference sequence). The V and J ends lost 5 bases and 1 base respectively, with 11 bases between them. Some clones are missing from TCRdb's copy, which holds only in-frame ones; the method was immunoSEQ multiplex PCR. The data show 15,000 or so clones, approximately 87% seen once. The TCR originated in a male donor older than 55 with stage II lung adenocarcinoma. The sample here was peripheral blood mononuclear cells, taken before any cancer treatment. This sequence joins TRBV7-9 and TRBJ2-5; D is possibly TRBD2 (5 bases). The CDR3 loop reads CASSTAGIQETQYF. CDR3 DNA: TGTGCCAGCAGCACCGCCGGGATCCAAGAGACCCAGTACTTC.